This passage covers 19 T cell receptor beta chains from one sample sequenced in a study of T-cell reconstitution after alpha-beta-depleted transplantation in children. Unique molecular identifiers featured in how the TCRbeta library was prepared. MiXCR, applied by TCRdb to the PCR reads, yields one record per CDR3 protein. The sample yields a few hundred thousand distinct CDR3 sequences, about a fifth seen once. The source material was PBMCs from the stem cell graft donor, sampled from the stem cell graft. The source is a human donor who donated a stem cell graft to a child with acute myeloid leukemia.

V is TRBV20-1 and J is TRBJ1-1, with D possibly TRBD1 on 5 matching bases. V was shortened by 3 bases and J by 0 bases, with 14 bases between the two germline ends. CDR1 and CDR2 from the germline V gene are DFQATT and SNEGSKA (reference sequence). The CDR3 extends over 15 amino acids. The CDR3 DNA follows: TGCAGTGCTAGTGGGTTGGGGCGGATGAACACTGAAGCTTTCTTT. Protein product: CSASGLGRMNTEAFF.

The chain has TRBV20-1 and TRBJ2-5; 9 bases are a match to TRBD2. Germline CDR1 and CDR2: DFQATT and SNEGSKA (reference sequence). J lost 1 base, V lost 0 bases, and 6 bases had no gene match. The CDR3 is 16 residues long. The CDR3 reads CSARDLRGRAQETQYF. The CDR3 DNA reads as TGCAGTGCTAGAGATCTGCGCGGGAGGGCCCAAGAGACCCAGTACTTC.

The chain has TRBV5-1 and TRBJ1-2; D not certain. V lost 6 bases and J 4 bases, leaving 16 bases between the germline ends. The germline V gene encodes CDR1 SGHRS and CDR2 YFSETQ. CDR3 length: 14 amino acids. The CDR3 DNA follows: TGCGCCAGCAAGTCCCAGGTCGGTATCTATGGCTACACCTTC. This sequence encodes CASKSQVGIYGYTF.

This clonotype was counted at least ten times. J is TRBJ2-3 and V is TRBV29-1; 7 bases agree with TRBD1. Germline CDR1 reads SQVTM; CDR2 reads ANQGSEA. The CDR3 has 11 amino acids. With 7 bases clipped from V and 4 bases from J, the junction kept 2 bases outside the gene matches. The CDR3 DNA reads TGCAGCGCCGACAGGGCAGATACGCAGTATTTT. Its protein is CSADRADTQYF.

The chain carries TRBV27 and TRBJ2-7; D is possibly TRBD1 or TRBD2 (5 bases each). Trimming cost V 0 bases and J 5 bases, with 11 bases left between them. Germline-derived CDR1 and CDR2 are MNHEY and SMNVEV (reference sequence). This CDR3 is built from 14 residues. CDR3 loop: CASSLSSGPHEQYF. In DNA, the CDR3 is TGTGCCAGCAGTTTATCGTCGGGGCCCCACGAGCAGTACTTC.

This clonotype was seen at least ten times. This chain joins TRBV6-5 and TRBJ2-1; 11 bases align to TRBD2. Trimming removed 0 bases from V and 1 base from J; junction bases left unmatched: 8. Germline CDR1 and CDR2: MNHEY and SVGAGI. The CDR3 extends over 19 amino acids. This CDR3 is CASSYSMWVAGGSYNEQFF. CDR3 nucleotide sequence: TGTGCCAGCAGTTACTCGATGTGGGTAGCGGGAGGGTCCTACAATGAGCAGTTCTTC.

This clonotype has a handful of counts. The CDR3 nucleotides are TGTGCCAGCAGGGCCCCCAGGGGAGGGCCGAACGAGCAGTACTTC. It codes for CASRAPRGGPNEQYF. V gene TRBV28 combines with J gene TRBJ2-7; D perhaps matches TRBD2 (7 bases). CDR3 size: 15 residues. Trimming stripped 6 bases from V and 5 bases from J, with 20 bases between. CDR1 MDHEN and CDR2 SYDVKM come from the germline V gene.

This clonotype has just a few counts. Here the CDR3 reads CATSATATYNEQFF. DNA of the CDR3: TGTGCCACCAGTGCCACAGCCACCTACAATGAGCAGTTCTTC. The rearrangement links TRBV24-1 to TRBJ2-1; D gene ambiguous. Looked up from germline, CDR1 is KGHDR and CDR2 is SFDVKD. V dropped 5 bases and J dropped 2 bases, with 9 bases sitting between them. The CDR3 contains 14 residues.

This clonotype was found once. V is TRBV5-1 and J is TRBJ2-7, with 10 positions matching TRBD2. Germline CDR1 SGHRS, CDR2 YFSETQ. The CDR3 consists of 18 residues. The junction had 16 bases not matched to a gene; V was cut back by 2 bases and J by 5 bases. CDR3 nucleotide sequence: TGCGCCAGCAGCTTAGGTTTCGAGGCGAGCGGGAGGGCCCACGAGCAGTACTTC. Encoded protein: CASSLGFEASGRAHEQYF.

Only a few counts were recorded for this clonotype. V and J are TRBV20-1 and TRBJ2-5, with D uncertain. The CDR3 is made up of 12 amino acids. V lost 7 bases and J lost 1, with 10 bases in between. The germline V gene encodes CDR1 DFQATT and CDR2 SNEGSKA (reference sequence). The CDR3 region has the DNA TGCAGTGTCCCCCCATCCCAAGAGACCCAGTACTTC. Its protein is CSVPPSQETQYF.

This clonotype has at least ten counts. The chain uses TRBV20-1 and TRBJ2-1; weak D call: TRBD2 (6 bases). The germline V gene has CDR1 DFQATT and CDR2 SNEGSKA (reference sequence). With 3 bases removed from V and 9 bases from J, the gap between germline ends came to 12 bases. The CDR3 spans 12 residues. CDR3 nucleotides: TGCAGTGCTAGGATTTCGGGGGTTGAGCAGTTCTTC. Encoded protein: CSARISGVEQFF.

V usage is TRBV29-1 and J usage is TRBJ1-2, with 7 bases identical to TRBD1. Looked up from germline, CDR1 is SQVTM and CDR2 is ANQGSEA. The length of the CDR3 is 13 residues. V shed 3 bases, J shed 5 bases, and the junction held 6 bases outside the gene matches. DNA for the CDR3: TGCAGCGTTGATGGGACAGCCAAGTATGGCTACACCTTC. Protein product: CSVDGTAKYGYTF.

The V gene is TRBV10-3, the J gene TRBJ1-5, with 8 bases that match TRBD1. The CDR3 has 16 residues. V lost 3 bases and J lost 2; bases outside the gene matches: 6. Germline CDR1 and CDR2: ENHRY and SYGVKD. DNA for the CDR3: TGTGCCATCAGTGAACCAGGGGGCGATGGCAATCAGCCCCAGCATTTT. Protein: CAISEPGGDGNQPQHF.

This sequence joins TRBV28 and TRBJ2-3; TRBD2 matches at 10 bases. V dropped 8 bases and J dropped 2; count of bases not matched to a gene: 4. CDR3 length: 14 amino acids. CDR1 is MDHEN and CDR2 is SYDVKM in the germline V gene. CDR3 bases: TGTGCCAGCTTAGCGGGAGGTCCCACAGATACGCAGTATTTT. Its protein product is CASLAGGPTDTQYF.

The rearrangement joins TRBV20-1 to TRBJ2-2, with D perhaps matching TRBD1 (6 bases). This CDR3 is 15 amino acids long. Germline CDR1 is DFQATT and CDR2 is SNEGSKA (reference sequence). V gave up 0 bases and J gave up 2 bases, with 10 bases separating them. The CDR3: CSARDWTDNTGELFF. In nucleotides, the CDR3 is TGCAGTGCTAGAGACTGGACAGACAACACCGGGGAGCTGTTTTTT.

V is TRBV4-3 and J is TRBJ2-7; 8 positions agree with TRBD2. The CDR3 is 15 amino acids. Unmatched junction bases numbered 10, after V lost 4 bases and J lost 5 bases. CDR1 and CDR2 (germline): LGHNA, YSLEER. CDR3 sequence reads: CASSPGLAGAHEQYF. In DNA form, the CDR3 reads TGCGCCAGCAGCCCTGGACTAGCTGGGGCCCACGAGCAGTACTTC.

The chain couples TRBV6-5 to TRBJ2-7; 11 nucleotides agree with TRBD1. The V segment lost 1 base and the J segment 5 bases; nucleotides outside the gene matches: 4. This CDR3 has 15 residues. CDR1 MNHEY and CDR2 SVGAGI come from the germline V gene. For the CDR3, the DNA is TGTGCCAGCAGTTACTTTTCGGGACAGGGGGACGAGCAGTACTTC. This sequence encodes CASSYFSGQGDEQYF.

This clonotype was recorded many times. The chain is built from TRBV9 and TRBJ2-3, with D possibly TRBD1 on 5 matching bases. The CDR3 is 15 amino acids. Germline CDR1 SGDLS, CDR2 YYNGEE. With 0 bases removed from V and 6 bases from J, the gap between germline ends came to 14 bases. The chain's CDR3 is CASSVEAGYLDTQYF. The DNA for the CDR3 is TGTGCCAGCAGCGTAGAGGCAGGGTATCTTGATACGCAGTATTTT.

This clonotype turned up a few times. The CDR3 region is CSARALLAVYNEQFF. CDR3 in DNA: TGCAGTGCTAGAGCTTTACTAGCGGTTTACAATGAGCAGTTCTTC. The chain combines TRBV20-1 with TRBJ2-1, with 8 bases that match TRBD2. With V trimmed by 1 base and J by 4 bases, 6 bases remained unmatched. This CDR3 has 15 residues. Germline V gene sequence: CDR1 DFQATT, CDR2 SNEGSKA (reference sequence).